This TCR beta chain originates from a study of blood T cell repertoires in COVID-19. In the study overall: Samples taken during acute and convalescent COVID-19 were collected in the United States, Italy and Spain. Sources were T cells, B-cell-depleted T cells, or PBMCs; the material itself was cDNA or gDNA.

Authors' analysis steps: Quantification of nucleated cells was approximated via reference gene primer amplification. TCRdb's copy holds only in-frame clones and misses some; the assay was immunoSEQ multiplex PCR. That table supplies the V and J calls and clone size; D and trimming were determined from the DNA. Counted here are around 50,000 clones, 85% to 90% occurring once; the ten biggest clones make up 1.2% to 1.5%. The CDR3 contains 17 residues. Looked up from germline, CDR1 is KGHSH and CDR2 is LQKENI. The trim removed 2 bases at V and 9 bases at J, leaving 14 bases unmatched. The sample consisted of peripheral blood. This receptor was taken from a man aged 55 to 70 with acute or convalescent COVID-19. The J gene is TRBJ2-1, the V gene TRBV18, with 9 positions matching TRBD2. The CDR3, as DNA: TGTGCCAGCTCACCAGAATTAGCGGGAGCAGGGAACAGTGAGCAGTTCTTC. Translated: CASSPELAGAGNSEQFF.